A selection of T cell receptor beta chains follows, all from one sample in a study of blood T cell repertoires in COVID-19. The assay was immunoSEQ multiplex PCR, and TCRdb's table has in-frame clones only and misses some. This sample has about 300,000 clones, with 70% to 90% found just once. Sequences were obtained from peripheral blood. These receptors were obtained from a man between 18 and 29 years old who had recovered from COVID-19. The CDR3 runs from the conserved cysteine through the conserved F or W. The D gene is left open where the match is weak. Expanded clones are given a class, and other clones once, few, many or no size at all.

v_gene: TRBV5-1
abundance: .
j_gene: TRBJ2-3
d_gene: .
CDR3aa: CASSLGTLPSDTQYF
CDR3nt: TGCGCCAGCAGCTTGGGAACTCTCCCGTCGGATACGCAGTATTTT

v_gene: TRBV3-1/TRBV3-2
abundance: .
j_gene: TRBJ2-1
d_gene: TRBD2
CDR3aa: CASSQSRAGHNEQFF
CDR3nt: TGTGCCAGCAGCCAATCTAGAGCGGGACACAATGAGCAGTTCTTC

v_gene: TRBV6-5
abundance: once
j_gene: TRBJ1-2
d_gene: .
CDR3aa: CASSYSIWGVYGYTF
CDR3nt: TGTGCCAGCAGTTACTCGATTTGGGGGGTCTATGGCTACACCTTC

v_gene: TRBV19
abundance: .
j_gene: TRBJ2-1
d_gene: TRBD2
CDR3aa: CASSILAGGGSSYNEQFF
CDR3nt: TGTGCCAGTAGTATCCTAGCGGGAGGCGGTAGCTCCTACAATGAGCAGTTCTTC

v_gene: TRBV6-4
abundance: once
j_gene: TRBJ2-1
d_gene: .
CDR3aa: CASSQETYNEQFF
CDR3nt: TGTGCCAGCAGTCAAGAGACCTACAATGAGCAGTTCTTC

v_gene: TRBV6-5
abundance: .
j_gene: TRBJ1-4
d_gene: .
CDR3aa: CASEVLTPGEKLFF
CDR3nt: TGTGCCAGCGAAGTGCTTACACCAGGTGAAAAACTGTTTTTT

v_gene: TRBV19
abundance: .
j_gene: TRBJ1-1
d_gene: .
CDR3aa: CASSIQRKAEAFF
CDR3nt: TGTGCCAGTAGTATACAGCGGAAGGCTGAAGCTTTCTTT

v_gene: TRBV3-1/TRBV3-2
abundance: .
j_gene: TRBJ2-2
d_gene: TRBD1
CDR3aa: CASSHPTGQRIGELFF
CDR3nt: TGTGCCAGCAGCCACCCGACAGGGCAAAGAATCGGGGAGCTGTTTTTT

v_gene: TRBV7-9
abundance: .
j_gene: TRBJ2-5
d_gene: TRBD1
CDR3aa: CASRPRWTGGFQETQYF
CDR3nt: TGTGCCAGCAGACCCCGCTGGACAGGGGGCTTCCAGGAGACCCAGTACTTC

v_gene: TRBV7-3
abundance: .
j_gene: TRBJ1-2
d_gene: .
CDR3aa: CASSLNPGSGYTF
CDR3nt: TGTGCCAGCAGCTTAAACCCGGGGTCTGGGTACACCTTC

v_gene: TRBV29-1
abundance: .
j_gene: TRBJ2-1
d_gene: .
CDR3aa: CSVDLGTDLSEQFF
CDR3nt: TGCAGCGTTGATCTCGGAACAGATCTGAGTGAGCAGTTCTTC

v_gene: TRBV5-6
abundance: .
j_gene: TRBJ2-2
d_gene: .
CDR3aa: CASSSYTGFTGELFF
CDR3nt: TGTGCCAGCAGCTCCTATACAGGATTTACCGGGGAGCTGTTTTTT

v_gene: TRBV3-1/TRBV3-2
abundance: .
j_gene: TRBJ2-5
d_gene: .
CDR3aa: CASSFEQVQYF
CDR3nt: TGTGCCAGCAGTTTTGAGCAGGTCCAGTACTTC

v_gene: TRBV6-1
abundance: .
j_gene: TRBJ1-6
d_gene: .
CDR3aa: CASSEQGLTNSPLHF
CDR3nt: TGTGCCAGCAGTGAACAGGGTTTAACTAATTCACCCCTCCACTTT

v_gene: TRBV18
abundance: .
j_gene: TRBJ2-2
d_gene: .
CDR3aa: CASSPGSDTGELFF
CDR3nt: TGTGCCAGCTCACCAGGGAGCGACACCGGGGAGCTGTTTTTT

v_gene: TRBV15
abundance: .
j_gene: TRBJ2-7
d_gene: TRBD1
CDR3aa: CATSNPGQGSSYEQYF
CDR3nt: TGTGCCACCAGCAACCCCGGACAGGGGTCATCCTACGAGCAGTACTTC

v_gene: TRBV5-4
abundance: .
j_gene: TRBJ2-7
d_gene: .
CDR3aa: CASSPDCEQYF
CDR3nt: TGTGCCAGCAGTCCTGACTGCGAGCAGTACTTC

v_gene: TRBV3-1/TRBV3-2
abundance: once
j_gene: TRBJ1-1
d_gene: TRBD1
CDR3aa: CASSPGQGNTEAFF
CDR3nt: TGTGCCAGCAGCCCTGGACAGGGGAACACTGAAGCTTTCTTT

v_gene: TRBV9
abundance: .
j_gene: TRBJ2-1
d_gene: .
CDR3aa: CASSEGGLGGNYNEQFF
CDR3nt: TGTGCCAGCAGCGAAGGGGGGTTGGGAGGGAACTACAATGAGCAGTTCTTC

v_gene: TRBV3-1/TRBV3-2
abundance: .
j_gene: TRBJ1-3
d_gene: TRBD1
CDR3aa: CASSQEFDRVGGNTIYF
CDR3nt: TGTGCCAGCAGCCAAGAGTTCGACAGGGTGGGTGGAAACACCATATATTTT

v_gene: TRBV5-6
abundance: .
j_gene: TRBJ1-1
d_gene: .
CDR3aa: CASSLGRGALNTEAFF
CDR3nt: TGTGCCAGCAGCCTGGGGCGGGGGGCGCTGAACACTGAAGCTTTCTTT

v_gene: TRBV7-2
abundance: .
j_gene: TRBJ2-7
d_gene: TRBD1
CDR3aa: CASSQYLQGARYEQYF
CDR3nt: TGTGCCAGCAGCCAATACTTACAGGGGGCCAGGTACGAGCAGTACTTC

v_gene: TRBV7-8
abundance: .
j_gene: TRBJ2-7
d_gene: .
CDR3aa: CASSLTGVSYEQYF
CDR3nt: TGTGCCAGCAGCTTAACAGGTGTCTCCTACGAGCAGTACTTC

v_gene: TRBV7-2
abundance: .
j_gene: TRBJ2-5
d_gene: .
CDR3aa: CASSPRPDPGVLAQETQYF
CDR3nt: TGTGCCAGCAGCCCCAGACCGGATCCCGGGGTACTGGCACAAGAGACCCAGTACTTC

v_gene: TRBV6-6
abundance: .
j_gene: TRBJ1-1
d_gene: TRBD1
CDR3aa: CASSPTGGTEAFF
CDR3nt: TGTGCCAGCAGCCCGACAGGGGGCACTGAAGCTTTCTTT

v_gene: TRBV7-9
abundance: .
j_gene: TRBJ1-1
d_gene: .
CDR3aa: CASSLGAANTEAFF
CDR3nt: TGTGCCAGCAGCTTAGGGGCAGCTAACACTGAAGCTTTCTTT

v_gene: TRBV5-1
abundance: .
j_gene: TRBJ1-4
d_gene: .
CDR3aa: CASSLVTGRTNEKLFF
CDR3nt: TGCGCCAGCAGCTTAGTAACAGGGCGTACTAATGAAAAACTGTTTTTT

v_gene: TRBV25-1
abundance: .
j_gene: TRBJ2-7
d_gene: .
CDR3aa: CASSEAGVHEQYF
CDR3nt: TGTGCCAGCAGTGAAGCAGGGGTCCACGAGCAGTACTTC

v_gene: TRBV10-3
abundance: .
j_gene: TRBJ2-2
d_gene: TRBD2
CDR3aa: CAISETSGGAGELFF
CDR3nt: TGTGCCATCAGTGAAACTAGCGGGGGGGCCGGGGAGCTGTTTTTT

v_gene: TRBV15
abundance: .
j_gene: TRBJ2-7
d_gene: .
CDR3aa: CATSSMYEQYF
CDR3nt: TGTGCCACCAGCAGCATGTACGAGCAGTACTTC

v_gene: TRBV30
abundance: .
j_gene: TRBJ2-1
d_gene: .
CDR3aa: CAWSPSSSYNEQFF
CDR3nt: TGTGCCTGGAGCCCCTCCAGTTCCTACAATGAGCAGTTCTTC

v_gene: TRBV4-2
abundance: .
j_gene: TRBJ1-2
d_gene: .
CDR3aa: CASSHELGTLNGYTF
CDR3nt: TGTGCCAGCAGCCACGAACTGGGGACACTCAATGGCTACACCTTC

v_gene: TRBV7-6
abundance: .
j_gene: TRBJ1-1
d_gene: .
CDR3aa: CASSPDRGWDTEAFF
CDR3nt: TGTGCCAGCAGCCCCGATCGGGGATGGGACACTGAAGCTTTCTTT

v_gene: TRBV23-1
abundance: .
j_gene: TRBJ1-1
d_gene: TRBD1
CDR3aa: CASSRWTGKNLRAFF
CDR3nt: TGCGCCAGCAGCCGATGGACAGGGAAGAACCTGCGAGCTTTCTTT

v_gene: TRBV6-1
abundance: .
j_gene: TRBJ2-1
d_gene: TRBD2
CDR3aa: CASSENQGLYNEQFF
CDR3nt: TGTGCCAGCAGTGAAAATCAGGGACTATACAATGAGCAGTTCTTC

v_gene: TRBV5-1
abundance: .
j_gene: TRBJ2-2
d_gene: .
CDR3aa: CASSLDRADTGELFF
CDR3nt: TGCGCCAGCAGCTTGGACAGGGCGGACACCGGGGAGCTGTTTTTT

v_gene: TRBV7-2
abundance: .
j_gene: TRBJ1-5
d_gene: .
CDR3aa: CASSLEGDAQHF
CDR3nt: TGTGCCAGCAGCTTAGAGGGGGACGCCCAGCATTTT

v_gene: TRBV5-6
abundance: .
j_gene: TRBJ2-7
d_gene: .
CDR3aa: CASSLETFYEQYF
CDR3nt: TGTGCCAGCAGCTTGGAGACATTCTACGAGCAGTACTTC

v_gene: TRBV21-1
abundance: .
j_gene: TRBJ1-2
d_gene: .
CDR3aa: CASSKSLAGRETNYGYTF
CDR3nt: TGTGCCAGCAGCAAATCTCTGGCGGGCAGAGAAACTAACTATGGCTACACCTTC

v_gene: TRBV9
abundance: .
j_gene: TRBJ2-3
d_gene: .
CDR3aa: CASSVGWGLPSTDTQYF
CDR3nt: TGTGCCAGCAGCGTCGGCTGGGGGCTTCCTAGCACAGATACGCAGTATTTT

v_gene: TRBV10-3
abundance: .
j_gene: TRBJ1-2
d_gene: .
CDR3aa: CATMDWVLGYTF
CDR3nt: TGTGCCACCATGGACTGGGTGCTTGGCTACACCTTC

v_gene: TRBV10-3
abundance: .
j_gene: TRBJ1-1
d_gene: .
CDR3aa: CAISEFQVGTEAFF
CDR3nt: TGTGCCATCAGTGAATTTCAGGTCGGCACTGAAGCTTTCTTT

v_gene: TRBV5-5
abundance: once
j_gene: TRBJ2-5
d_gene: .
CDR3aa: CASSSAPRGILETQYF
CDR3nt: TGTGCCAGCAGCTCAGCCCCCAGGGGAATCCTGGAGACCCAGTACTTC

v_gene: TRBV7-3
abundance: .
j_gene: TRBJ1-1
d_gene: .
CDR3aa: CASSLIGGDVTEAFF
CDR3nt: TGTGCCAGCAGCTTAATCGGAGGGGACGTAACTGAAGCTTTCTTT

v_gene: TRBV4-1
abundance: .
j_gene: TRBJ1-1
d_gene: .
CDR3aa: CASSQSGNTEAFF
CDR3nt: TGCGCCAGCAGCCAAAGCGGGAACACTGAAGCTTTCTTT

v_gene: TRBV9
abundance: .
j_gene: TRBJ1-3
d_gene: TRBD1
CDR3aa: CASSPWTGVSSGNTIYF
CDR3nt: TGTGCCAGCAGCCCGTGGACAGGGGTTTCTTCTGGAAACACCATATATTTT

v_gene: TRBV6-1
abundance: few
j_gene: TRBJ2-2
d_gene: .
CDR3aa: CASSEGGRVSVTGELFF
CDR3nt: TGTGCCAGCAGTGAAGGGGGGCGGGTATCAGTTACCGGGGAGCTGTTTTTT

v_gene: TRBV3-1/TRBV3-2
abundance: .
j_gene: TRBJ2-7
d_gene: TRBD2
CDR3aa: CASSQGSLGSGSYEQYF
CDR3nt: TGTGCCAGCAGCCAAGGATCCCTTGGGAGCGGGAGCTACGAGCAGTACTTC

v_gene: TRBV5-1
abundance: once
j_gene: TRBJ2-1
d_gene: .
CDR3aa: CASSLFVSSTFNNEQFF
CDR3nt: TGCGCCAGCAGCTTGTTCGTTAGCAGCACCTTTAACAATGAGCAGTTCTTC

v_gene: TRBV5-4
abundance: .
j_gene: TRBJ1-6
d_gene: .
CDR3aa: CASSGGGSLNSPLHF
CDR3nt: TGTGCCAGCAGCGGTGGAGGGAGCTTGAATTCACCCCTCCACTTT

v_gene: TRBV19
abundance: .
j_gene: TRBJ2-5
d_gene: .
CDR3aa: CASSIVPYRVEIYQETQYF
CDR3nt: TGTGCCAGTAGTATAGTTCCCTACAGGGTGGAAATATACCAAGAGACCCAGTACTTC

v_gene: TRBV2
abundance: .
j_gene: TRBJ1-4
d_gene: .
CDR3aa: CASSAYTGGEKLFF
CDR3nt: TGTGCCAGCAGTGCCTACACGGGAGGCGAAAAACTGTTTTTT

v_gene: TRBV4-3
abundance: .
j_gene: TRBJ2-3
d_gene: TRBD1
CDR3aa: CASSQDGGRGTDTQYF
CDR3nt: TGCGCCAGCAGCCAAGATGGGGGCAGGGGGACAGATACGCAGTATTTT